What follows are 17 T cell receptor beta chains derived from one specimen sequenced in a study of blood T cell repertoires in COVID-19. The table came from immunoSEQ multiplex PCR; TCRdb's copy has only in-frame clones and leaves some out. Here the sample spans roughly 53,000 clones, 75% to 80% being singletons. Source material: peripheral blood. These receptors originate from a man between 65 and 85 years old with active or convalescent COVID-19.

This clone was detected only a few times. The rearrangement uses TRBV7-3 and TRBJ1-1; D call uncertain. Per the germline V gene, CDR1 is SGHTA and CDR2 is FQGTGA. V dropped 5 bases and J dropped 0 bases, with 7 bases sitting between them. There are 13 residues in the CDR3. CDR3 region: CASSLQMNTEAFF. The CDR3 DNA reads TGTGCCAGCAGCCTACAGATGAACACTGAAGCTTTCTTT.

CDR3 nucleotides: TGTGCCAGCAGTTTATCGGAGCTTGCGGGAGGGCTAAACAATGAGCAGTTCTTC. It is translated as CASSLSELAGGLNNEQFF. The rearrangement links TRBV27 to TRBJ2-1; 9 nucleotides match TRBD2. Germline lookup yields CDR1 MNHEY and CDR2 SMNVEV (reference sequence). The V segment lost 0 bases and the J segment 5 bases; nucleotides outside the gene matches: 11. This CDR3 comprises 18 residues.

J is TRBJ2-2 and V is TRBV10-1; D is unresolved. Germline CDR1 and CDR2: WNHNN and SYGVQD (reference sequence). The CDR3 has 10 amino acids. The V gene lost 10 bases and the J gene lost 6 bases, with 6 bases spanning the gap. CDR3 in DNA: TGCGCCATCCGGGCCGGGGAGCTGTTTTTT. This translates into CAIRAGELFF.

The V call is TRBV10-3, the J call TRBJ1-1; weak D call: TRBD1 (5 bases). The V and J ends lost 5 bases and 7 bases respectively, with 20 bases between them. This CDR3 is built from 15 residues. From germline, CDR1 is ENHRY and CDR2 SYGVKD. The CDR3 here is CAISFAGPTLGEAFF. The CDR3, as DNA: TGTGCCATCAGTTTTGCGGGGCCCACCCTGGGTGAAGCTTTCTTT.

The chain joins TRBV6-1 to TRBJ2-7; maybe TRBD1 (6 bases). V was trimmed by 2 bases and J by 2 bases, leaving 13 bases between them. CDR1 is MNHNS and CDR2 is SASEGT in the germline V gene. CDR3 length equals 15 residues. In DNA form, the CDR3 reads TGTGCCAGCAGTGAATCTCCTACAGGGCCCTACGAGCAGTACTTC. Amino acid sequence: CASSESPTGPYEQYF.

The chain is built from TRBV19 and TRBJ2-7; 8 nucleotides agree with TRBD1. With V trimmed by 6 bases and J by 5 bases, 27 bases remained unmatched. The CDR3 sequence is 20 residues long. Germline V gene sequence: CDR1 LNHDA, CDR2 SQIVND (reference sequence). The CDR3 region has the DNA TGTGCCAGTAGGAGACAGGGGTGGTCATACGGTGGGGGTTGGACCCACGAGCAGTACTTC. Residues: CASRRQGWSYGGGWTHEQYF.

The chain recombines TRBV28 with TRBJ2-5; D remains unclear. Germline CDR1 and CDR2: MDHEN and SYDVKM. The V and J ends lost 3 bases and 7 bases respectively, with 6 bases between them. CDR3 length: 11 amino acids. CDR3 loop: CASSLSGTQYF. The CDR3 nucleotides are TGTGCCAGCAGTTTGTCAGGGACCCAGTACTTC.

The CDR3 region is CAIGTGGDNQPQHF. CDR3 nucleotide sequence: TGTGCCATCGGGACAGGGGGCGACAATCAGCCCCAGCATTTT. V and J are TRBV10-3 and TRBJ1-5; TRBD1 aligns across 12 bases. V dropped 8 bases and J dropped 3; count of bases not matched to a gene: 2. The CDR3 is 14 residues long. Germline CDR1 reads ENHRY; CDR2 reads SYGVKD.

V usage is TRBV9 and J usage is TRBJ2-5; tentative D call: TRBD2 (5 bases). V lost 2 bases to trimming and J lost 2 bases, with 10 bases between them. CDR3 length: 14 residues. Germline values: CDR1 SGDLS, CDR2 YYNGEE. CDR3 sequence: CASSVLPGQETQYF. The DNA for the CDR3 is TGTGCCAGCAGCGTTCTACCGGGGCAAGAGACCCAGTACTTC.

The CDR3 coding sequence is TGTGCCAGCAGTTACGGACTAGCGGCCTACGAGCAGTACTTC. Translating gives CASSYGLAAYEQYF. J is TRBJ2-7 and V is TRBV6-5; TRBD2 matches at 10 bases. Trimming took 2 bases from V and 2 from J; bases not matched to a gene: 0. The CDR3 length is 14 residues. Germline lookup yields CDR1 MNHEY and CDR2 SVGAGI.

This clone was seen a handful of times. This rearrangement joins TRBV28 to TRBJ2-7; TRBD1 agrees at 7 bases. Germline trimming cut 6 bases from V and 5 bases from J; bases unmatched to any gene: 7. The CDR3 consists of 13 residues. Germline-derived CDR1 and CDR2 are MDHEN and SYDVKM. The CDR3 nucleotides read TGTGCCAGCAGCGTTGACAGGGTCCACGAGCAGTACTTC. The encoded protein is CASSVDRVHEQYF.

This clone was seen a single time. The V and J genes are TRBV18 and TRBJ2-3, with D perhaps TRBD2 (6 bases). The CDR3 runs 16 residues. The germline CDR1 and CDR2 sequences are KGHSH and LQKENI. The ends were cut back, 6 bases at V and 1 base at J, with 17 bases in the middle. CDR3 loop: CASSPRRGVGTDTQYF. CDR3 DNA: TGTGCCAGCTCGCCCCGCCGCGGGGTAGGCACAGATACGCAGTATTTT. The full variable domain, rest sourced from reference TRBV18 and TRBJ2-3, is NAGVMQNPRHLVRRRGQEARLRCSPMKGHSHVYWYRQLPEEGLKFMVYLQKENIIDESGMPKERFSAEFPKEGPSILRIQQVVRGDSAAYFCASSPRRGVGTDTQYFGPGTRLTVL.

The chain is built from TRBV10-3 and TRBJ2-1; 9 bases map to TRBD1. Germline V gene sequence: CDR1 ENHRY, CDR2 SYGVKD. The CDR3 loop spans 14 amino acids. V lost 11 bases, J lost 1 base, and 6 bases stayed unmatched. The CDR3 sequence is CAVRGTGSYNEQFF. CDR3 in DNA: TGTGCCGTAAGGGGGACAGGGTCCTACAATGAGCAGTTCTTC.

This clone is a singleton in its sample. The chain is built from TRBV7-9 and TRBJ2-5; D possibly corresponds to TRBD1 (5 bases). The CDR3 sequence is 14 residues long. Germline V gene sequence: CDR1 SEHNR, CDR2 FQNEAQ (reference sequence). Trimming left V 0 bases short and J 3 bases short, with 8 bases between. CDR3 amino acids: CASSLAGQKETQYF. As DNA, the CDR3 is TGTGCCAGCAGCTTAGCGGGGCAGAAAGAGACCCAGTACTTC. The variable domain in full, with the rest retrieved from reference TRBV7-9 and TRBJ2-5, is DTGVSQNPRHKITKRGQNVTFRCDPISEHNRLYWYRQTLGQGPEFLTYFQNEAQLEKSRLLSDRFSAERPKGSFSTLEIQRTEQGDSAMYLCASSLAGQKETQYFGPGTRLLVL.

The chain has TRBV2 and TRBJ1-2; a weak D match, TRBD1 (6 bases). This CDR3 is 14 amino acids long. V lost 2 bases, J lost 7 bases, and 14 bases lay in between. In germline, CDR1 is SNHLY, CDR2 FYNNEI. DNA for the CDR3: TGTGCCAGCAGTGAATTGGGGGGGGCTGCTGGCTACACCTTC. It yields the protein CASSELGGAAGYTF.

J is TRBJ2-2 and V is TRBV7-3; 7 bases align to TRBD2. The CDR3 covers 16 residues. Looked up from germline, CDR1 is SGHTA and CDR2 is FQGTGA. V dropped 5 bases and J dropped 3; count of bases not matched to a gene: 9. The CDR3 region is CASSPQGGRDTGELFF. CDR3 coding DNA: TGTGCCAGCAGCCCTCAGGGCGGGAGAGACACCGGGGAGCTGTTTTTT. Together with reference TRBV7-3 and TRBJ2-2, the CDR3 gives the full variable domain: GAGVSQTPSNKVTEKGKYVELRCDPISGHTALYWYRQSLGQGPEFLIYFQGTGAADDSGLPNDRFFAVRPEGSVSTLKIQRTERGDSAVYLCASSPQGGRDTGELFFGEGSRLTVL.

The chain couples TRBV27 to TRBJ1-2; 8 nucleotides match TRBD1. This CDR3 region has 15 residues. From germline, CDR1 is MNHEY and CDR2 SMNVEV (reference sequence). V lost 6 bases, J lost 4 bases, and 10 bases stayed unmatched. The chain's CDR3 is CASSSRTGLGYGYTF. Here the CDR3 DNA reads TGTGCCAGCAGCTCACGGACAGGGTTGGGCTATGGCTACACCTTC.